The 9 T cell receptor beta chains given below trace back to one sample, sequenced in a study of T cell changes during pregnancy in multiple sclerosis. Method: immunoSEQ multiplex PCR; TCRdb's copy keeps in-frame clones and lacks some. The repertoire holds about 96,000 clones, with around 92% as singletons. This specimen was peripheral blood, taken in the first trimester of pregnancy. These receptors came from a female donor with multiple sclerosis, enrolled in a pregnancy study.

V usage is TRBV6-5 and J usage is TRBJ2-1; D may be TRBD2 (6 bases). In germline, CDR1 is MNHEY, CDR2 SVGAGI. V was shortened by 5 bases and J by 8 bases, with 10 bases between the two germline ends. CDR3 length: 12 residues. The CDR3: CASSKGGHEQFF. CDR3 nucleotide sequence: TGTGCCAGCAGTAAAGGAGGGCATGAGCAGTTCTTC.

In DNA form, the CDR3 reads TGTGCCAGCAGTGAAGTGGGGCTGGGCACTGAAGCTTTCTTT. Its protein is CASSEVGLGTEAFF. The V call is TRBV2, the J call TRBJ1-1; tentative D call: TRBD1 (5 bases). Germline V gene lookup returns CDR1 SNHLY and CDR2 FYNNEI. CDR3 size: 14 residues. The germline V and J ends were trimmed by 1 base and 4 bases, with 10 bases remaining between them.

Turning to this clone: Other DNA sequences of this sample code for an identical CDR3. The chain couples TRBV29-1 to TRBJ1-3; no clear D gene. CDR1 is SQVTM, CDR2 ANQGSEA, per germline. The CDR3 is 12 amino acids. V lost 1 base and J 4 bases, leaving 5 bases between the germline ends. CDR3 DNA: TGCAGCGTTGAAGGCAGGGGAAACACCATATATTTT. Protein: CSVEGRGNTIYF.

The V call is TRBV15, the J call TRBJ2-3, with D possibly TRBD1 on 6 matching bases. The germline V gene has CDR1 LNHNV and CDR2 YYDKDF (reference sequence). V was shortened by 8 bases and J by 4 bases, with 22 bases between the two germline ends. The CDR3 runs 16 residues. The CDR3, as DNA: TGTGCCACCGGTGGCGCCGGGCCAGGGGCCGCAGATACGCAGTATTTT. It yields the protein CATGGAGPGAADTQYF.

The rearrangement uses TRBV27 and TRBJ2-7; TRBD1 matches 10 bases. Germline V CDR1 and CDR2: MNHEY, SMNVEV (reference sequence). J gave up 2 bases and V 5 bases, and 6 bases lay outside the gene matches. The CDR3 totals 15 residues. CDR3 DNA sequence: TGTGCCAGCAGTCCCGGGACAGGGGCACCCTACGAGCAGTACTTC. Translating gives CASSPGTGAPYEQYF.

V and J are TRBV28 and TRBJ1-5; maybe TRBD1 (5 bases). The germline V gene encodes CDR1 MDHEN and CDR2 SYDVKM. Trimming took 3 bases from V and 5 from J, leaving 11 bases between them. This CDR3 has 14 amino acids. The CDR3 here is CASSFATAYQPQHF. The CDR3 region has the DNA TGTGCCAGCAGTTTCGCGACAGCTTATCAGCCCCAGCATTTT.

The chain links TRBV6-4 to TRBJ2-4, with a weak D call TRBD2 (5 bases). CDR3 length: 18 amino acids. With 5 bases removed from V and 1 base from J, the gap between germline ends came to 21 bases. Germline lookup yields CDR1 MRHNA and CDR2 SNTAGT. The CDR3 coding sequence is TGTGCCAGCAGTAACTTTTCCGGGCTCCGCGGGGCCAAAAACATTCAGTACTTC. Translated, it gives CASSNFSGLRGAKNIQYF.

The genes are TRBV9 and TRBJ1-2, with D possibly being TRBD1 (5 bases). The CDR3 runs 14 residues. The V gene lost 0 bases and the J gene lost 7 bases, with 13 bases spanning the gap. Germline loops: CDR1 SGDLS, CDR2 YYNGEE. CDR3 sequence: CASSVDGGGFGYTF. CDR3 in DNA: TGTGCCAGCAGCGTAGATGGTGGGGGGTTTGGCTACACCTTC.

This rearrangement joins TRBV7-2 to TRBJ1-4; 9 bases match TRBD1. The V segment lost 4 bases and the J segment 8 bases; nucleotides outside the gene matches: 8. Germline loops: CDR1 SGHTA, CDR2 FQGNSA. CDR3 length equals 15 residues. CDR3 nucleotide sequence: TGTGCCAGCAGCTCCGAACAGGGGGCGCGGGAAAAACTGTTTTTT. This translates into CASSSEQGAREKLFF.